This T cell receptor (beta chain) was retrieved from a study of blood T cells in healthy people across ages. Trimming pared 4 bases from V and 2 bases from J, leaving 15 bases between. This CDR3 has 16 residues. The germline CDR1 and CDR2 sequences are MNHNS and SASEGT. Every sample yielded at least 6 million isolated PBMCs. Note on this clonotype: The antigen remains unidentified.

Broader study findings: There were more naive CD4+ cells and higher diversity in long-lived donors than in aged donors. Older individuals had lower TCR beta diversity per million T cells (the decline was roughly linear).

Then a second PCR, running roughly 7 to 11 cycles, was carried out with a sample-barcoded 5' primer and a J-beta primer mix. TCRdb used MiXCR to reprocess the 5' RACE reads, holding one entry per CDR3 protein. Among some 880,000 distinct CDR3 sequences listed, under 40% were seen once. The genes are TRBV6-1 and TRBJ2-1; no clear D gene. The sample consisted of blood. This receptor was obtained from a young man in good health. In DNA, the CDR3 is TGTGCCAGCAGTGTAGAGACGGCCGGAGCCTACAATGAGCAGTTCTTC. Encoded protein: CASSVETAGAYNEQFF.